The TCR beta chain under discussion was sequenced for a study of blood T cell repertoires in COVID-19. Looking at the study overall: PBMCs, B-cell-depleted T cells, or T cells were the source of the cDNA or gDNA that made up the material.

Trimming removed 3 bases at V and 4 bases at J, with 9 bases between. Germline V gene data show CDR1 as KGHSH and CDR2 as LQKENI. CDR3 length equals 13 residues. In the case of this clone: Other DNA sequences in the same sample also yield this CDR3.

Ages ranged from roughly 18 to 100 years, with residence in fewer than 25 US areas. Recovery meant two consecutive negative NP/OP PCR tests, professional clearance, or resolved symptoms. As originally analysed: Reference gene primer amplification yielded estimated nucleated cell counts. The assay was immunoSEQ multiplex PCR, and TCRdb's table has in-frame clones only and misses some. The DNA gave D and trimming, while V, J and clone size come from that table. The sample contains more than 350,000 clones, roughly nine tenths of which appear only once. The J gene is TRBJ1-2, the V gene TRBV18; maybe TRBD1 (6 bases). What was sequenced was PBMCs or T cells enriched from blood (not recorded which). This TCR was sampled from a man aged 18 to 29 who had recovered from COVID-19. The CDR3 bases are TGTGCCAGCTCACCCGACAGGTCCTATGGCTACACCTTC. Its translation is CASSPDRSYGYTF.